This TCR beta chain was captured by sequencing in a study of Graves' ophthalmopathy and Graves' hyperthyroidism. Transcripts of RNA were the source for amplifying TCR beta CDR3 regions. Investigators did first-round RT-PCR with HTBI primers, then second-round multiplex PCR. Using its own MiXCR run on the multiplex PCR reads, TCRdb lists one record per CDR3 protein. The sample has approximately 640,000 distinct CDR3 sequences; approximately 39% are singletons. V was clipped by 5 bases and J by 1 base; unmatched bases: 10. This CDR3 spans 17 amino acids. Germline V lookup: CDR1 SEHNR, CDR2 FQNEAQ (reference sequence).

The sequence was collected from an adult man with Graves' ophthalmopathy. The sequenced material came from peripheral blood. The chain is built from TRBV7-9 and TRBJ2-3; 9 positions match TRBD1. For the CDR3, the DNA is TGTGCCAGCAGCCTCCTGGGCGGGGACAGGGGCACAGATACGCAGTATTTT. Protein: CASSLLGGDRGTDTQYF.